Described below is a single T cell receptor (beta chain) sequence and its context. No antigen is known for it. Only in-frame clones appear in the TCRdb table, and some are missing; sequencing was by immunoSEQ multiplex PCR. This table has under 200,000 clones, more than 80% appearing once. The sample comes from a study of cytomegalovirus exposure and HLA in healthy donors. The study, taken as a whole, reports: The authors listed 164 TCR beta chains as cytomegalovirus-associated. Reported results showed that the classifier diagnosed cytomegalovirus status with high specificity and sensitivity.

The CDR3 runs to 14 residues. Trimming cost V 2 bases and J 2 bases; bases outside gene matches: 2. Germline CDR1 reads SGHNT; CDR2 reads YYREEE (reference sequence). The clonotype was recovered from a woman under 30 in good health and CMV-seropositive. The chain uses TRBV5-4 and TRBJ2-5; 8 bases line up with TRBD2. The sample consisted of PBMCs. CDR3 sequence: CASSLAGAQETQYF. The CDR3 nucleotides read TGTGCCAGCAGCTTAGCGGGGGCTCAAGAGACCCAGTACTTC.